The present entry profiles one TCR beta chain with its context. Its antigen is unknown. Both 60 Vbeta primers and 13 Jbeta primers went into the PCR. The repertoire was sequenced with immunoSEQ multiplex PCR; TCRdb's copy has only in-frame clones and lacks some. The sample lists more than 150,000 clones, around three quarters occurring once. This entry is derived from a study of cytomegalovirus exposure and HLA in healthy donors. The CDR3 consists of 15 residues. Trimming stripped 4 bases from V and 1 base from J, with 14 bases between. Per germline, CDR1 SGHTA and CDR2 FQGNSA. Whole-study results and caveats: Some V segments could not be told apart, so they were left out, TRBV6-2 and TRBV6-3 among them.

Sequenced input: PBMCs. The receptor comes from a boy between 10 and 17 years old in good health and CMV-seronegative. V gene TRBV7-2 combines with J gene TRBJ2-7, with D possibly being TRBD1 (6 bases). The CDR3 DNA reads TGTGCCAGCAGCTCCCGACAGGCTGTTTCCTACGAGCAGTACTTC. Residues: CASSSRQAVSYEQYF.